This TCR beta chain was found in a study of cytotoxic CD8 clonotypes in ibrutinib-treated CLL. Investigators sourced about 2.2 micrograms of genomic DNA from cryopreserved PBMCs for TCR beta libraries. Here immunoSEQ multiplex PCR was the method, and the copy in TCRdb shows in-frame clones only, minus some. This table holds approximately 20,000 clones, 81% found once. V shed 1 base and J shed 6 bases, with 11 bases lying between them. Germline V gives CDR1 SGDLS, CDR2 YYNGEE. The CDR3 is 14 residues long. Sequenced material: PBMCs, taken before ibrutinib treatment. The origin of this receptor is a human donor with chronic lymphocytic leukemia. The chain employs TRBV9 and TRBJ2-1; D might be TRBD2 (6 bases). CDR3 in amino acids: CASSVIMGGNEQFF. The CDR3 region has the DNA TGTGCCAGCAGCGTAATAATGGGGGGCAATGAGCAGTTCTTC.